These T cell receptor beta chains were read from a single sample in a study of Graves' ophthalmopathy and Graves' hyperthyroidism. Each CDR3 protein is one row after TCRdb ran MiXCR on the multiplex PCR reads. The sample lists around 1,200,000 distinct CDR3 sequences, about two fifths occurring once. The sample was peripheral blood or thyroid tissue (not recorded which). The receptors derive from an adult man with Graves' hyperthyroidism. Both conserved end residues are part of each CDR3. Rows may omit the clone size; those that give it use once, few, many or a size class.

CDR3 protein: CASSQDRHYDSSYEQYF
clone size: few
V gene: TRBV4-1

CDR3 protein: CASSGGSPAGERETQYF
clone size: NA
V gene: TRBV7-9

CDR3 protein: CASSVLAGGSYGQYF
clone size: NA
V gene: TRBV5-4

CDR3 protein: CASSEAGLEGAFF
clone size: NA
V gene: TRBV2

CDR3 protein: CASSRRQASGTDTQYF
clone size: NA
V gene: TRBV11-2

CDR3 protein: CTSNQPQHF
clone size: NA
V gene: TRBV7-8

CDR3 protein: CASSPLGGHYEQYF
clone size: NA
V gene: TRBV7-9

CDR3 protein: CASKRDIAGELFF
clone size: few
V gene: TRBV5-6

CDR3 protein: CASSYSPSGGSRYEQYF
clone size: once
V gene: TRBV7-2

CDR3 protein: CSARRQGALGEQYF
clone size: many
V gene: TRBV20-1

CDR3 protein: CASSSLTLDRGYEQYF
clone size: many
V gene: TRBV7-9

CDR3 protein: CSFGELMRGNYGYTF
clone size: NA
V gene: TRBV29-1

CDR3 protein: CASSLDPGVHYEQYF
clone size: few
V gene: TRBV7-9

CDR3 protein: CAIRGGPSGDQLQHF
clone size: NA
V gene: TRBV10-3

CDR3 protein: CASSPLWSGETQYF
clone size: many
V gene: TRBV7-8

CDR3 protein: CASSEYRGIGNEQYF
clone size: NA
V gene: TRBV10-1

CDR3 protein: CASSPGPTPYEQYF
clone size: many
V gene: TRBV9

CDR3 protein: CSARRLAGSSYEQYF
clone size: many
V gene: TRBV20-1

CDR3 protein: CASSARSGTGVGPTHGYTF
clone size: few
V gene: TRBV7-8

CDR3 protein: CAWSALGTEAFF
clone size: NA
V gene: TRBV30

CDR3 protein: CTSSARTGTTGELFF
clone size: NA
V gene: TRBV9

CDR3 protein: CATSEVGQGLTGELFF
clone size: NA
V gene: TRBV24-1